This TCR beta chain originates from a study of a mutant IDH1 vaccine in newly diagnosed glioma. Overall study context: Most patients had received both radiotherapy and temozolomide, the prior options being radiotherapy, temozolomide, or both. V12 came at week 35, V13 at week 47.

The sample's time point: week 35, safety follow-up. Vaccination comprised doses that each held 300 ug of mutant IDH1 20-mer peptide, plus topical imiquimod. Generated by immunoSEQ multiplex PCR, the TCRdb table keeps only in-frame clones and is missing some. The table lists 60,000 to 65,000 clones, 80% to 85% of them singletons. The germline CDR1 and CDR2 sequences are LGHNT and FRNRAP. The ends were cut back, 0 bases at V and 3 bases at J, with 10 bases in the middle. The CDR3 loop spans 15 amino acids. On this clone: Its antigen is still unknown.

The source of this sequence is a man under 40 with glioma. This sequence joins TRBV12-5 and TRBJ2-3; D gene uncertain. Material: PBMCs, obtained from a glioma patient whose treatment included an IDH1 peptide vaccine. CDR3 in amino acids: CASGLVIQKTDTQYF. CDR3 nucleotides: TGTGCTAGTGGTTTGGTAATCCAAAAAACAGATACGCAGTATTTT.